This T cell receptor (beta chain) came from a study of tumor-infiltrating lymphocytes in primary liver carcinoma. The CDR3 consists of 13 residues. A constant-region primer primed TCR beta cDNA synthesis from 400 to 600 ng of total RNA. Library construction for TCR beta comprised three nested multiplex PCR rounds performed with slightly modified ARM-PCR. Researchers ran the first two PCR rounds for roughly 11 cycles each with TRBV1-TRBV30 forward primers and a C-beta reverse primer. Via MiXCR, TCRdb re-called the multiplex PCR reads, giving one row per CDR3 protein. The sample has under 200,000 distinct CDR3 sequences; around four fifths are singletons. The study co-extracted DNA and RNA from 20-30 mg of unsorted bulk tissue. HBV chronically infected the treatment-naive patients. Every tumor sample held more than 75% viable tumor cells. Study results and caveats: Relative to tumor region pairs, the tumor-adjacent and tumor-blood pairs showed overlap that was lower.

With respect to this clonotype: The antigen is not known. Its ends do not fully match the called genes, so a read error is possible.

This chain connects TRBV12-3 or TRBV12-4 to TRBJ2-7; D tentatively fits TRBD1 or TRBD2 (5 bases each). The material sequenced was tumor tissue from primary liver carcinoma. The clonotype was recovered from a man in his forties with primary liver carcinoma and hepatitis B virus infection. CDR3: CASCNAGISEQNF. The DNA for the CDR3 is TGTGCCAGCTGTAATGCAGGGATTAGCGAGCAGAACTTC.